The 30 T cell receptor beta chains below all came from one sample that was sequenced in a study of T-cell memory formation after mild COVID-19. MiXCR, applied by TCRdb to the 5' RACE reads, yields one record per CDR3 protein. Among some 330,000 distinct CDR3 sequences listed, around 20% were seen once. Sequences were obtained from PBMCs or a T cell subset sorted from them (not recorded which). These receptors all stem from an adult woman who had mild COVID-19 (a few samples of this study predate the infection). Cell type and time point are not known.

This clonotype was seen many times. The CDR3 bases are TGCGCCAGCAGCTTCGACAGGGGGCTCAGGCTGAACACTGAAGCTTTCTTT. Amino acid sequence: CASSFDRGLRLNTEAFF. V usage is TRBV23-1 and J usage is TRBJ1-1; 10 nucleotides line up with TRBD1. TRBV23-1 is flagged as an ORF with uncertain function. The CDR3 contains 17 residues. V gave up 6 bases and J gave up 0 bases; unmatched junction bases: 10.

This clonotype was observed a handful of times. An end of the junction differs from the germline gene, which may be a read error. The chain couples TRBV7-2 to TRBJ1-5; a weak D match, TRBD1 (6 bases). The CDR3 has 16 amino acids. Looked up from germline, CDR1 is SGHTA and CDR2 is FQGNSA. The CDR3 DNA is TGTGCCAGCAGCTCACTCTTACAGGGAAGCAAACAGCCCCAGCATTTT. Its protein is CASSSLLQGSKQPQHF.

This clonotype was recorded a few times. The chain employs TRBV4-3 and TRBJ2-1, with D maybe TRBD2 (6 bases). Germline CDR1 reads LGHNA; CDR2 reads YSLEER. Trimming removed 3 bases from V and 3 bases from J, with 15 bases in between. This CDR3 has 16 residues. For the CDR3, the DNA is TGCGCCAGCAGCCAGGGCAGGAGGGGACGCTACAATGAGCAGTTCTTC. Its protein is CASSQGRRGRYNEQFF.

The sample holds a few counts of this clonotype. This chain joins TRBV7-8 and TRBJ2-4, with TRBD2 identical over 9 bases. The germline CDR1 and CDR2 sequences are SGHVS and FQNEAQ. This CDR3 spans 18 amino acids. With 5 bases clipped from V and 3 bases from J, the junction kept 14 bases outside the gene matches. In nucleotides, the CDR3 is TGTGCCAGCAGCGGAGCAACTAGCGGGTTATTGGGCAAAAACATTCAGTACTTC. It encodes CASSGATSGLLGKNIQYF.

The chain joins TRBV5-1 to TRBJ1-1; tentatively, D is TRBD1 (6 bases). Trimming shortened V by 5 bases and J by 7 bases, and 21 bases separated the two germline ends. The CDR3 has 15 residues. The germline CDR1 and CDR2 sequences are SGHRS and YFSETQ. CDR3 in amino acids: CASSSGTLGRDEAFF. The DNA for the CDR3 is TGCGCCAGCAGTTCCGGGACACTTGGGCGAGATGAAGCTTTCTTT.

The rearrangement links TRBV7-9 to TRBJ2-5; the D gene could be TRBD1 or TRBD2 (5 bases each). This CDR3 has 16 amino acids. The V and J ends lost 1 base and 2 bases respectively, with 14 bases between them. In germline, CDR1 is SEHNR, CDR2 FQNEAQ (reference sequence). This chain's CDR3 is CASSLEERTLQETQYF. CDR3 nucleotide sequence: TGTGCCAGCAGCTTAGAAGAGCGGACACTTCAAGAGACCCAGTACTTC.

This clonotype showed up just a few times. This chain uses TRBV9 with TRBJ1-6; D uncertain. The germline V and J ends were trimmed by 5 bases and 5 bases, with 11 bases remaining between them. Germline CDR1 reads SGDLS; CDR2 reads YYNGEE. The CDR3 extends over 14 amino acids. The CDR3 sequence is CASSSGLNNSPLHF. Here the CDR3 DNA reads TGTGCCAGCAGTTCCGGATTAAATAATTCACCCCTCCACTTT.

This clonotype came up a few times. The chain is built from TRBV7-6 and TRBJ1-6, with D unresolved. V was cut by 3 bases and J by 2 bases, with 11 bases left in between. CDR3 length equals 16 residues. In germline, CDR1 is SGHVS, CDR2 FNYEAQ. CDR3 loop: CASSLEMQAYNSPLHF. The CDR3 bases are TGTGCCAGCAGCTTGGAAATGCAGGCCTATAATTCACCCCTCCACTTT.

In the case of this clonotype: A read error may explain this, as a much larger clone is one base away. The V gene is TRBV5-1, the J gene TRBJ2-3, with D possibly called TRBD1 or TRBD2 (5 bases each). There are 17 residues in the CDR3. Germline assignment: CDR1 SGHRS and CDR2 YFSETQ. The CDR3 sequence: CASSYRDPLISTYTQYF. The CDR3 DNA is TGCGCCAGCAGCTACCGGGACCCACTGATTAGCACATATACGCAGTATTTT. Together with reference TRBV5-1 and TRBJ2-3, the CDR3 gives the full variable domain: KAGVTQTPRYLIKTRGQQVTLSCSPISGHRSVSWYQQTPGQGLQFLFEYFSETQRNKGNFPGRFSGRQFSNSRSEMNVSTLELGDSALYLCASSYRDPLISTYTQYFGPGTRLTVL.

This clonotype was counted many times. The CDR3 sequence is CATSDSGGTSGRHEQFF. The CDR3 bases are TGTGCCACCAGTGATTCCGGCGGGACTAGCGGGAGACATGAGCAGTTCTTC. The rearrangement joins TRBV24-1 to TRBJ2-1, with 14 bases fitting TRBD2. CDR1 is KGHDR, CDR2 SFDVKD, per germline. V lost 2 bases to trimming and J lost 8 bases; unmatched junction nucleotides: 7. The CDR3 has 17 amino acids.

This clonotype has at least ten counts. The junction and the germline gene differ at one end; a read error may be behind it. The chain recombines TRBV5-1 with TRBJ1-2; D is perhaps TRBD1 (5 bases). CDR3 size: 14 residues. Per the germline V gene, CDR1 is SGHRS and CDR2 is YFSETQ. CDR3: CASSLGQGSYGYTF. The CDR3 DNA reads as TGTGCCAGCAGCTTAGGGCAGGGAAGCTATGGCTACACCTTC. The full variable domain, in which reference TRBV5-1 and TRBJ1-2 provide the parts outside the CDR3, is KAGVTQTPRYLIKTRGQQVTLSCSPISGHRSVSWYQQTPGQGLQFLFEYFSETQRNKGNFPGRFSGRQFSNSRSEMNVSTLELGDSALYLCASSLGQGSYGYTFGSGTRLTVV.

V and J are TRBV12-3 or TRBV12-4 and TRBJ2-7, with D possibly being TRBD1 or TRBD2 (5 bases each). The CDR3 extends over 15 amino acids. Trimming took off 6 bases at V and 0 bases at J, with 15 bases between the two ends. In nucleotides, the CDR3 is TGTGCCAGCAGCCCTACGGCAGGGAGCTCCTACGAGCAGTACTTC. Translated: CASSPTAGSSYEQYF.

Ten or more counts support this clonotype. V usage is TRBV9 and J usage is TRBJ1-1; D ambiguous. The germline gives CDR1 SGDLS, CDR2 YYNGEE. Trimming cost V 0 bases and J 1 base, with 7 bases left between them. The CDR3 consists of 14 residues. The CDR3: CASSVGGTNTEAFF. In DNA form, the CDR3 reads TGTGCCAGCAGCGTAGGAGGCACGAACACTGAAGCTTTCTTT.

The chain links TRBV4-1 to TRBJ1-6, with a possible D match to TRBD1 (5 bases). Trimming stripped 1 base from V and 7 bases from J, with 8 bases between. Germline V gene sequence: CDR1 MGHRA, CDR2 YSYEKL. This CDR3 contains 14 residues. DNA of the CDR3: TGCGCCAGCAGCCAAGGAGAGGGGAATTCACCCCTCCACTTT. Translation: CASSQGEGNSPLHF.

In nucleotides, the CDR3 is TGTGCCAGTAGCGACCCGGGGTACAACCAATACAATGAGCAGTTCTTC. This codes for CASSDPGYNQYNEQFF. The genes are TRBV19 and TRBJ2-1; TRBD2 is a possible D gene (5 bases). Germline lookup yields CDR1 LNHDA and CDR2 SQIVND (reference sequence). The V end was cut by 6 bases, the J end by 4 bases, with 19 bases between. The CDR3 runs to 16 residues.

This clonotype was seen only a few times. This chain connects TRBV7-2 to TRBJ2-7, with TRBD2 matching 7 bases. Per germline, CDR1 SGHTA and CDR2 FQGNSA. The trim removed 5 bases at V and 2 bases at J, leaving 6 bases unmatched. This CDR3 contains 14 residues. The CDR3 coding sequence is TGTGCCAGCAGCGAGCGGGACGGCGCCTACGAGCAGTACTTC. It is translated as CASSERDGAYEQYF.

There are a few counts of this clonotype. V is TRBV10-3 and J is TRBJ2-1; D is undetermined. Germline CDR1 reads ENHRY; CDR2 reads SYGVKD. V gave up 7 bases and J gave up 5 bases, with 9 bases separating them. The CDR3 is 12 residues long. The CDR3 bases are TGTGCCATCATAGATCGGGACAATGAGCAGTTCTTC. Its protein is CAIIDRDNEQFF.

This clonotype was seen repeatedly, ten times or more. The rearrangement links TRBV7-2 to TRBJ2-5; D is perhaps TRBD1 (6 bases). This CDR3 has 14 residues. Per the germline V gene, CDR1 is SGHTA and CDR2 is FQGNSA. The germline V and J ends were trimmed by 1 base and 1 base, with 7 bases remaining between them. In DNA, the CDR3 is TGTGCCAGCAGCTTAGGGACAGTCCAAGAGACCCAGTACTTC. The encoded protein is CASSLGTVQETQYF.

The gene calls are TRBV2 and TRBJ2-3, with 7 bases fitting TRBD1. This CDR3 has 14 amino acids. Looked up from germline, CDR1 is SNHLY and CDR2 is FYNNEI. V was pared by 3 bases and J by 6 bases, with 6 bases of the junction left unmatched. CDR3 coding DNA: TGTGCCAGCAGTGAGGACAGGTCCGGGGATACGCAGTATTTT. Protein product: CASSEDRSGDTQYF.

The rearrangement links TRBV10-3 to TRBJ2-7; 9 bases agree with TRBD1. Losses at the gene ends were 8 bases for V and 4 bases for J; bases not matched to a gene: 6. The CDR3 consists of 13 residues. Germline assignment: CDR1 ENHRY and CDR2 SYGVKD. The CDR3 reads CAIAGQGAYEQYF. Written as DNA, the CDR3 is TGTGCCATCGCGGGACAGGGAGCATACGAGCAGTACTTC.

The V call is TRBV5-1, the J call TRBJ2-3, with D perhaps matching TRBD1 (6 bases). The CDR3 spans 14 residues. Per germline, CDR1 SGHRS and CDR2 YFSETQ. V lost 4 bases, J lost 2 bases, and 11 bases lay in between. The CDR3 DNA reads as TGCGCCAGCAGCCTTGGACAGCACACAGATACGCAGTATTTT. Its protein is CASSLGQHTDTQYF.

This sequence joins TRBV7-9 and TRBJ2-3, with TRBD2 identical over 8 bases. V trimming: 3 bases; J trimming: 3 bases; junction bases outside the gene matches: 11. The CDR3 is made up of 17 amino acids. The germline V gene encodes CDR1 SEHNR and CDR2 FQNEAQ (reference sequence). The chain's CDR3 is CASSLVRAGDGTDTQYF. The CDR3 DNA sequence: TGTGCCAGCAGCTTGGTGCGAGCGGGGGATGGGACAGATACGCAGTATTTT. The full variable domain, completed using reference TRBV7-9 and TRBJ2-3, is DTGVSQNPRHKITKRGQNVTFRCDPISEHNRLYWYRQTLGQGPEFLTYFQNEAQLEKSRLLSDRFSAERPKGSFSTLEIQRTEQGDSAMYLCASSLVRAGDGTDTQYFGPGTRLTVL.

The table lists this clonotype with a few counts. The V and J genes are TRBV15 and TRBJ1-1; no clear D. V was trimmed by 0 bases and J by 8 bases, leaving 7 bases between them. The V gene's germline CDR1 is LNHNV and CDR2 YYDKDF (reference sequence). There are 12 residues in the CDR3. As DNA, the CDR3 is TGTGCCACCAGCAGAGATAGTGGGGAAGCTTTCTTT. Translation gives CATSRDSGEAFF.

This clonotype was seen a handful of times. The V and J genes are TRBV21-1 and TRBJ1-1; the table's D gene call, TRBD1, was not cross checked with the DNA. TRBV21-1 is a known pseudogene. The CDR3 is 13 amino acids. CDR3 sequence: CASRTGRNTEAFF. The CDR3 DNA follows: TGTGCCAGCAGAACAGGGAGGAACACTGAAGCTTTCTTT.

The CDR3 nucleotides are TGCAGCGTTGAAGGGCAGGGGGCGCACGAGCAGTACTTC. Its translation: CSVEGQGAHEQYF. The chain employs TRBV29-1 and TRBJ2-7; 8 bases are a match to TRBD1. After removal of 1 base from V and 5 bases from J, the junction contained 4 bases not matched to a gene. The V gene's germline CDR1 is SQVTM and CDR2 ANQGSEA. The CDR3 runs 13 residues.

This clonotype has a handful of counts. V gene TRBV20-1 combines with J gene TRBJ2-1, with 8 bases aligning to TRBD2. CDR3 length: 13 residues. J was trimmed by 7 bases and V by 2 bases; bases with no gene match: 4. Germline V CDR1 and CDR2: DFQATT, SNEGSKA (reference sequence). The CDR3: CSARLAGRNEQFF. The CDR3 DNA follows: TGCAGTGCTAGACTAGCGGGTAGGAATGAGCAGTTCTTC.

This clonotype came up a few times. This chain joins TRBV20-1 and TRBJ1-5; the D is unclear. The CDR3 extends over 15 amino acids. Deletions cut 2 bases from V and 2 bases from J, with 13 bases between. Germline loops: CDR1 DFQATT, CDR2 SNEGSKA (reference sequence). CDR3 loop: CSARSPARGNQPQHF. DNA for the CDR3: TGCAGTGCTAGATCCCCCGCGAGAGGCAATCAGCCCCAGCATTTT.

This clonotype was detected only a few times. The genes are TRBV6-1 and TRBJ2-2; D gene uncertain. V was cut by 2 bases and J by 6 bases, with 16 bases left in between. The CDR3 has 16 residues. CDR1 and CDR2 (germline): MNHNS, SASEGT. The CDR3, as DNA: TGTGCCAGCAGTGAATTGGGTAGGATCCGGGCCGGGGAGCTGTTTTTT. This gives the protein CASSELGRIRAGELFF.

This clonotype was seen only a few times. The genes are TRBV7-9 and TRBJ2-3; 7 nucleotides match TRBD2. V dropped 4 bases and J dropped 0; count of bases not matched to a gene: 4. Germline V gene sequence: CDR1 SEHNR, CDR2 FQNEAQ (reference sequence). The CDR3 loop spans 15 amino acids. For the CDR3, the DNA is TGTGCCAGCAGCTCCAGCGGGGCTAGCACAGATACGCAGTATTTT. Protein product: CASSSSGASTDTQYF.

The chain uses TRBV6-2 or TRBV6-3 and TRBJ2-3; D perhaps matches TRBD2 (6 bases). With 6 bases removed from V and 4 bases from J, the gap between germline ends came to 17 bases. CDR3 length: 15 residues. The germline V gene has CDR1 MNHEY and CDR2 SVGEGT. CDR3 residues: CASSQGWRDSDTQYF. CDR3 nucleotide sequence: TGTGCCAGCAGCCAAGGTTGGCGGGATTCAGATACGCAGTATTTT.